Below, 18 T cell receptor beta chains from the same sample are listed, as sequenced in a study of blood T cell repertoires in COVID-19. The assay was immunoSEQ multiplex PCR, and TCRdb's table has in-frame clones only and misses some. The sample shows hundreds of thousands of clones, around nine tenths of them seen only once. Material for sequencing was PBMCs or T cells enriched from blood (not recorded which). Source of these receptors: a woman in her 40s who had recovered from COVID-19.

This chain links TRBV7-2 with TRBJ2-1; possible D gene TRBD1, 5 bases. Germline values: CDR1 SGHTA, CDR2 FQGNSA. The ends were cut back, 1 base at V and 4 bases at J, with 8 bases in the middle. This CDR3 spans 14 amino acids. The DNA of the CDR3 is TGTGCCAGCAGCTTAGGGGGCGGTTACAATGAGCAGTTCTTC. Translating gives CASSLGGGYNEQFF.

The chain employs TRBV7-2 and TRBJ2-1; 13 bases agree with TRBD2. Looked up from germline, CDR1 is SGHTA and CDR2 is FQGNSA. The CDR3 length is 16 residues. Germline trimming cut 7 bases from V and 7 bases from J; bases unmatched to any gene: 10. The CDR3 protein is CASTYELAGGRNEQFF. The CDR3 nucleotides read TGTGCCAGCACCTACGAACTAGCGGGAGGGAGGAATGAGCAGTTCTTC.

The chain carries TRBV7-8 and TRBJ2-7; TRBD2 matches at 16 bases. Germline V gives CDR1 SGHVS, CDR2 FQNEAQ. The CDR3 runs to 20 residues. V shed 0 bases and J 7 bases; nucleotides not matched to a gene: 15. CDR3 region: CASSLANLMGLAGGPGEQYF. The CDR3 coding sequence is TGTGCCAGCAGCTTAGCGAACCTAATGGGACTAGCGGGAGGGCCGGGGGAGCAGTACTTC.

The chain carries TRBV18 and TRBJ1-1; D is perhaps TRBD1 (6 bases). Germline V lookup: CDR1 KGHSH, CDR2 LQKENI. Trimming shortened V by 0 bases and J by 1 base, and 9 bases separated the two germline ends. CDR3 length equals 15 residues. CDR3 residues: CASSPPGGQNTEAFF. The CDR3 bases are TGTGCCAGCTCACCACCGGGGGGGCAGAACACTGAAGCTTTCTTT.

The CDR3 region is CASSPTQGWGYTF. The CDR3 DNA sequence: TGTGCCAGCAGTCCGACACAGGGATGGGGCTACACCTTC. V gene TRBV28 combines with J gene TRBJ1-2; D may be TRBD1 (6 bases). Per germline, CDR1 MDHEN and CDR2 SYDVKM. V was shortened by 5 bases and J by 8 bases, with 15 bases between the two germline ends. The CDR3 extends over 13 amino acids.

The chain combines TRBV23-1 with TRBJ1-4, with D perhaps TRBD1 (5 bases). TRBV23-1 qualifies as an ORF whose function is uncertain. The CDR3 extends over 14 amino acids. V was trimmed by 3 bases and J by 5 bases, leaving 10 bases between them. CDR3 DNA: TGCGCCAGCAGTCACAGACAGACCAATGAAAAACTGTTTTTT. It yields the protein CASSHRQTNEKLFF.

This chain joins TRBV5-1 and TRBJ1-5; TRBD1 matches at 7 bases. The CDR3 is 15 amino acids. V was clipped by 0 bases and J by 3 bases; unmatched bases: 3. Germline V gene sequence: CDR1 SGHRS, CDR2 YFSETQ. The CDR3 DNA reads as TGCGCCAGCAGCTTGGGGGGACAGACCAATCAGCCCCAGCATTTT. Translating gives CASSLGGQTNQPQHF.

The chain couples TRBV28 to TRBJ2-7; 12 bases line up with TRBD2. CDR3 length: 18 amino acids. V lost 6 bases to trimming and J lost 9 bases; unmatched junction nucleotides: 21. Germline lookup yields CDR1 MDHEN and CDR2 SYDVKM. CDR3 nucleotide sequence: TGTGCCAGCAGCCCCGGGACTAGCGGGTATCCGCTATGGAATGGGCAGTACTTC. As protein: CASSPGTSGYPLWNGQYF.

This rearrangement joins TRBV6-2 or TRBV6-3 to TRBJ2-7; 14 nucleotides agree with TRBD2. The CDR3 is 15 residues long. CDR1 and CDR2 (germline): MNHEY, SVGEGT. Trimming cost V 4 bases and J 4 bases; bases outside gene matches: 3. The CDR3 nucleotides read TGTGCCAGCAGTTTGACTAGCGGGAGGGCATACGAGCAGTACTTC. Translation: CASSLTSGRAYEQYF.

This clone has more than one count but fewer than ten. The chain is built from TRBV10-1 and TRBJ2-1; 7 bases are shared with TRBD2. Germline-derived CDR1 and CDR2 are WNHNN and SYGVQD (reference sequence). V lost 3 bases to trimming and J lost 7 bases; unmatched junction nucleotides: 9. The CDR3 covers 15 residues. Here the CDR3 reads CASSDWRERENEQFF. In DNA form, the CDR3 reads TGCGCCAGCAGTGACTGGCGGGAGCGGGAAAATGAGCAGTTCTTC.

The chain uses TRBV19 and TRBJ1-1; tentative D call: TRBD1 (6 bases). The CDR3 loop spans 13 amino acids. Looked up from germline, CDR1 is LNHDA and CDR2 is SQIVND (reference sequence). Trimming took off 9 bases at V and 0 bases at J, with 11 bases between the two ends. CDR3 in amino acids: CASLDRLNTEAFF. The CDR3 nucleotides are TGTGCCAGCCTGGACAGACTGAACACTGAAGCTTTCTTT.

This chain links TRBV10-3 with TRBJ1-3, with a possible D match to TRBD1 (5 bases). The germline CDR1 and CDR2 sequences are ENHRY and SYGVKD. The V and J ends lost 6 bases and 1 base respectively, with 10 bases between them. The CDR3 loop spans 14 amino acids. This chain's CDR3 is CAIRQGLSGNTIYF. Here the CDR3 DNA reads TGTGCCATCAGGCAGGGATTATCTGGAAACACCATATATTTT.

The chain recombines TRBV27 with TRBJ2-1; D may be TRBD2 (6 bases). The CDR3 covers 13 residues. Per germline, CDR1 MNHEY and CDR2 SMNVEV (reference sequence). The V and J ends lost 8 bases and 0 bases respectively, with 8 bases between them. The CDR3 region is CASGTPSYNEQFF. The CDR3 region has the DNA TGTGCCAGCGGGACTCCCTCCTACAATGAGCAGTTCTTC.

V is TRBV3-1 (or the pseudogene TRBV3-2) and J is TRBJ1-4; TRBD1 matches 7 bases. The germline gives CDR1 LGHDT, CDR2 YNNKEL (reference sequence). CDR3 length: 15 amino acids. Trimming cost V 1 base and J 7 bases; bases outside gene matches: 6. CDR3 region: CASSQGSGGGEKLFF. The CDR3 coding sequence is TGTGCCAGCAGCCAAGGTTCAGGGGGTGGTGAAAAACTGTTTTTT.

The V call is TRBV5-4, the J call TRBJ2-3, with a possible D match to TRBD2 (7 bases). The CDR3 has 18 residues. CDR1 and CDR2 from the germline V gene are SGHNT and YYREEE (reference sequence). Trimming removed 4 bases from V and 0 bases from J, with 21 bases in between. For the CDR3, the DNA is TGTGCCAGCAGCCGCGGGGGCGGGGGCTACACTAGCACAGATACGCAGTATTTT. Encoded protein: CASSRGGGGYTSTDTQYF.

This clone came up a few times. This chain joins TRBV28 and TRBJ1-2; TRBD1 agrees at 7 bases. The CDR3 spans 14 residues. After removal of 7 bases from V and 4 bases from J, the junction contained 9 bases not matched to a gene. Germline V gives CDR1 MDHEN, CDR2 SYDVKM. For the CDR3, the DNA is TGTGCCAGCATTACGACAGGGCGAACCTATGGCTACACCTTC. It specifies CASITTGRTYGYTF.

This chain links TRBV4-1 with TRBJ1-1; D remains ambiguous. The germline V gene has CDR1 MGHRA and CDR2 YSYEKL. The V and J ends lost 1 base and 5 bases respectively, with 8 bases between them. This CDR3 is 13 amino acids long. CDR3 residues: CASSQVVQTEAFF. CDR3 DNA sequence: TGCGCCAGCAGCCAAGTGGTCCAGACTGAAGCTTTCTTT.

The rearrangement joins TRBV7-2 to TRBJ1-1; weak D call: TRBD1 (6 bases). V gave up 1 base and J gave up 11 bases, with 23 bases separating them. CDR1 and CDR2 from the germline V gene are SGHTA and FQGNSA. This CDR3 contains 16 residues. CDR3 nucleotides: TGTGCCAGCAGCTTAGGCTCTACCTCAGGGGCCGCGGTGGCTTTCTTT. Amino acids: CASSLGSTSGAAVAFF.